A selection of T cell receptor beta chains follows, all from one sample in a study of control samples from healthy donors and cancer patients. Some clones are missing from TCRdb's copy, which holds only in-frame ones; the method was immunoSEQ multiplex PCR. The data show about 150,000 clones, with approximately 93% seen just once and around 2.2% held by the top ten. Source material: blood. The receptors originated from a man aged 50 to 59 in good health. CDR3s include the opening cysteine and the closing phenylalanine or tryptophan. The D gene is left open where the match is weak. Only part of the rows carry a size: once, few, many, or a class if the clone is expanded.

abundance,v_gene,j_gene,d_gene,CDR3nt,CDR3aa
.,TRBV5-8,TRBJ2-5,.,TGTGCCAGCAGCTTGGGTAGCGGCCAAGAGACCCAGTACTTC,CASSLGSGQETQYF
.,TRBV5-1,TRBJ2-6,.,TGCGCCAGCAGCTTCACAGGGTCCGGGGCCAACGTCCTGACTTTC,CASSFTGSGANVLTF
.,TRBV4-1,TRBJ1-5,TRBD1,TGCGCCAGCAGCCAAGAGGGCAGGGGGTACTATAGCAATCAGCCCCAGCATTTT,CASSQEGRGYYSNQPQHF
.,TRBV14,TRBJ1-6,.,TGTGCCAGCAGCCAAGATCCCAGGAGAGATAATTCACCCCTCCACTTT,CASSQDPRRDNSPLHF
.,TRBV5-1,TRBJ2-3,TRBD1,TGCGCCAGCAGCTTAGAAGGGACAGGGGTCACAGATACGCAGTATTTT,CASSLEGTGVTDTQYF
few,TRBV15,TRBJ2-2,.,TGTGCCACCAGCAGAGATCGGTCCACCGGGGAGCTGTTTTTT,CATSRDRSTGELFF
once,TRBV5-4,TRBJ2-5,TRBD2,TGTGCCAGCAGCCCCTCCGCTAGCGGGAGCGAAGAGACCCAGTACTTC,CASSPSASGSEETQYF
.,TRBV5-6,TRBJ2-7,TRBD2,TGTGCCAGCAGCTTGGAGGCACTAGCGGGAAGGGAGCAGTACTTC,CASSLEALAGREQYF
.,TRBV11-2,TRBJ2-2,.,TGTGCCAGCAGCTTACTACAGGGAAGAACCGGGGAGCTGTTTTTT,CASSLLQGRTGELFF
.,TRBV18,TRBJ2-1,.,TGTGCCAGCTCACCACCGCTCGTAAGGGAAACTTTCTATGAGCAGTTCTTC,CASSPPLVRETFYEQFF
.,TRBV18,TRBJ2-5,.,TGTGCCAGCTCACCACCAACAGGAGTCCAAGAGACCCAGTACTTC,CASSPPTGVQETQYF
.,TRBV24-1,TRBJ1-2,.,TGTGCCACCAGCAGGGGACAAAACGTTGATGGCTACACCTTC,CATSRGQNVDGYTF
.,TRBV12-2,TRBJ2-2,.,TGTGCAAGTCGCTTGGCAGGGGCCCTCAACACCGGGGAGCTGTTTTTT,CASRLAGALNTGELFF
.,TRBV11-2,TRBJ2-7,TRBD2,TGTGCCAGCAGCTTTTCTAGCGGGAGAGGTTCCTACGAGCAGTACTTC,CASSFSSGRGSYEQYF
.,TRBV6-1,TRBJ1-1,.,TGTGCCAGCACCCCAGGGTACACTGAAGCTTTCTTT,CASTPGYTEAFF
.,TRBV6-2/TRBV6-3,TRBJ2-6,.,TGTGCCAGCAGTTACAGGGGGATGAGGTCTGGGGCCAACGTCCTGACTTTC,CASSYRGMRSGANVLTF
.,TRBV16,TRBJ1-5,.,TGTGCCAGCAGCCAATCGTTGGGAGGAAGCAATCAGCCCCAGCATTTT,CASSQSLGGSNQPQHF
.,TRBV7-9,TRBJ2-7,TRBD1,TGTGCCAGCAGCTCTAGTACCCTTAGTGGGACAGGTCCGTACGAGCAGTACTTC,CASSSSTLSGTGPYEQYF
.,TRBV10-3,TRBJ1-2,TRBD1,TGTGCCATCAGTGAGTCGACAGGGACAGGGAATGGCTACACCTTC,CAISESTGTGNGYTF
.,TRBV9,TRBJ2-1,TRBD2,TGTGCCAGCAGCCTCCAGACTAGCGTCAGTGAGCAGTTCTTC,CASSLQTSVSEQFF
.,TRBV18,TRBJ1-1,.,TGTGCCAGCTCACCACCGGGTGATTCGAATCGTAGGGTGAACACTGAAGCTTTCTTT,CASSPPGDSNRRVNTEAFF
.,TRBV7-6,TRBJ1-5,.,TGTGCCAGCAGCTTATTACCGGAGGACAATCAGCCCCAGCATTTT,CASSLLPEDNQPQHF